What follows is one T cell receptor beta chain and its context. This CDR3 comprises 16 residues. The V end was cut by 5 bases, the J end by 9 bases, with 20 bases between. The germline V gene has CDR1 SGHTA and CDR2 FQGNSA. CD3+CD4+ and CD3+CD8+ cells were FACS-sorted from thawed unstimulated PBMCs. This entry belongs to a study of T cell clones after liver transplantation. On the study more broadly: Tolerant meant at least one year fully off immunosuppression without liver enzymes above twice normal.

The data were produced by immunoSEQ multiplex PCR, yet TCRdb's version contains in-frame clones alone and is incomplete. This table holds around 100,000 clones, around 84% found once. This rearrangement joins TRBV7-2 to TRBJ1-6; a weak D match, TRBD1 (5 bases). The material sequenced was CD4+ T cells from blood, taken around 44 months after liver transplant. The receptor's source is a human patient who received a liver transplant. Some T cells may possibly be graft donor cells. This CDR3 reads CASSADPRGTSSPLHF. The CDR3 DNA is TGTGCCAGCAGCGCAGATCCAAGGGGCACCTCTTCACCCCTCCACTTT.